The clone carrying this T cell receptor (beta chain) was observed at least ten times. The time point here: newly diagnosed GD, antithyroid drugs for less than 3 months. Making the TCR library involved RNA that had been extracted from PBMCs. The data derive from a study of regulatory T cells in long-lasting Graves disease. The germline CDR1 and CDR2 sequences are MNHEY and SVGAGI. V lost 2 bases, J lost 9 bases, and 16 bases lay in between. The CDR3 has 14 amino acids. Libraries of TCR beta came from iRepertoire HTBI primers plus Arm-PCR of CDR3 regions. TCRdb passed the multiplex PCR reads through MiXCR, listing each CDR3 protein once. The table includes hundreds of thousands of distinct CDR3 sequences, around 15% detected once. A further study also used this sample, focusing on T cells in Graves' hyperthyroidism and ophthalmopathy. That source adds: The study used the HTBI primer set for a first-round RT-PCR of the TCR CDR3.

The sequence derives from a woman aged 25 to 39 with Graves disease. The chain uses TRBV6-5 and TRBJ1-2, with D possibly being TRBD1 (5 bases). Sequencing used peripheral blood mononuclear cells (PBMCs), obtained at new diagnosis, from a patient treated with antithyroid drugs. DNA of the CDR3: TGTGCCAGCAGTTACCAGGGATCCTCTGTGAGCTACACCTTC. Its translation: CASSYQGSSVSYTF.